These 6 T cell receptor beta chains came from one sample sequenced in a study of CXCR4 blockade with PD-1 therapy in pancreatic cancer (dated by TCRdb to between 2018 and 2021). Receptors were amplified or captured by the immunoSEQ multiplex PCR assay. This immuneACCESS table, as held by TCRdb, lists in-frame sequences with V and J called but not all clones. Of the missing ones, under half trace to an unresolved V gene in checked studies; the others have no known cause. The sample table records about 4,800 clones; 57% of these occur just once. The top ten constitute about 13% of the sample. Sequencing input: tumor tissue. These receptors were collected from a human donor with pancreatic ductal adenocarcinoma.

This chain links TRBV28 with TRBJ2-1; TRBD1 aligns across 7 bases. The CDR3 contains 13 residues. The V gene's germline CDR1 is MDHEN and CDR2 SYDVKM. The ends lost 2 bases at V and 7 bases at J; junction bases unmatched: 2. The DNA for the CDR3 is TGTGCCAGCAGTTTAACGGACAGGAATGAGCAGTTCTTC. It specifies CASSLTDRNEQFF.

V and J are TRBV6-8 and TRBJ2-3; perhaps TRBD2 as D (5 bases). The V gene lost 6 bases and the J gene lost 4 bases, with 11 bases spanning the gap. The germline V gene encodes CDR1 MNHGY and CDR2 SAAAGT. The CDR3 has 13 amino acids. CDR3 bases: TGTGCCAGCAGACCTAGCAGGCCAGATACGCAGTATTTT. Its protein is CASRPSRPDTQYF.

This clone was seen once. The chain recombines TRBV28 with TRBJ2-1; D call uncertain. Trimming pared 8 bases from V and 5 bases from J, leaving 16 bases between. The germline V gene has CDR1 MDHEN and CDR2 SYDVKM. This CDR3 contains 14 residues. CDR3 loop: CASLRSAANNEQFF. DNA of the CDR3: TGTGCCAGCCTTAGATCGGCGGCCAACAATGAGCAGTTCTTC.

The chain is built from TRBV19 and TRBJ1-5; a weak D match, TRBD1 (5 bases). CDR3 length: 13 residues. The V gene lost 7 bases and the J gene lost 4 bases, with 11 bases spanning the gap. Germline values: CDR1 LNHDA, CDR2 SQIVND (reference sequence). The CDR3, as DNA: TGTGCCAGTACTCTTGGGGGGAATCAGCCCCAGCATTTT. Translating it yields CASTLGGNQPQHF.

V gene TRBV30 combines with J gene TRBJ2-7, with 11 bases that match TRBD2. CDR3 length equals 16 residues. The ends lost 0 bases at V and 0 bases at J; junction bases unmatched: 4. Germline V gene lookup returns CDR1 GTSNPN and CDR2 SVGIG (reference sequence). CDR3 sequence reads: CAWSVPSGRSSYEQYF. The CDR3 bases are TGTGCCTGGAGTGTACCTAGCGGGAGGAGCTCCTACGAGCAGTACTTC.

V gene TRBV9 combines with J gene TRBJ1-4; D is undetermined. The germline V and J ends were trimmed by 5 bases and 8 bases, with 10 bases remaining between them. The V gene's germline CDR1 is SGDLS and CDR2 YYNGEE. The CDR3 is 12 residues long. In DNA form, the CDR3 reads TGTGCCAGCAGGCAAAATGGGGAAAAACTGTTTTTT. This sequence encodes CASRQNGEKLFF. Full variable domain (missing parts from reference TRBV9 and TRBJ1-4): DSGVTQTPKHLITATGQRVTLRCSPRSGDLSVYWYQQSLDQGLQFLIQYYNGEERAKGNILERFSAQQFPDLHSELNLSSLELGDSALYFCASRQNGEKLFFGSGTQLSVL.